These 14 T cell receptor beta chains originate from one sample sequenced in a study of cytomegalovirus exposure and HLA in healthy donors. Both 60 Vbeta primers and 13 Jbeta primers went into the PCR. The data were produced by immunoSEQ multiplex PCR, yet TCRdb's version contains in-frame clones alone and is incomplete. The table includes 100,000 or so clones, 65% to 85% detected once. The sequencing sample was made of PBMCs. These receptors were collected from a man aged 18 to 29 in good health and CMV-seronegative.

The chain carries TRBV7-2 and TRBJ1-3, with TRBD1 identical over 8 bases. Germline V CDR1 and CDR2: SGHTA, FQGNSA. J lost 4 bases, V lost 1 base, and 6 bases had no gene match. The CDR3 is 16 amino acids. The CDR3: CASSLGAGGFGNTIYF. The CDR3 DNA is TGTGCCAGCAGCTTAGGGGCAGGGGGCTTCGGAAACACCATATATTTT. The full variable domain, in which reference TRBV7-2 and TRBJ1-3 provide the parts outside the CDR3, is GAGVSQSPSNKVTEKGKDVELRCDPISGHTALYWYRQSLGQGLEFLIYFQGNSAPDKSGLPSDRFSAERTGGSVSTLTIQRTQQEDSAVYLCASSLGAGGFGNTIYFGEGSWLTVV.

The J gene is TRBJ2-1, the V gene TRBV6-1; TRBD1 might be the D (5 bases). V was clipped by 4 bases and J by 8 bases, with 21 bases between them. Germline lookup yields CDR1 MNHNS and CDR2 SASEGT. CDR3 size: 16 residues. CDR3 sequence reads: CASSGKRSGLQDEQFF. CDR3 nucleotides: TGTGCCAGCAGTGGAAAAAGGTCTGGTCTACAGGATGAGCAGTTCTTC.

There are a few counts of this clone. In nucleotides, the CDR3 is TGTGCCTGGAGCGTTGGGGGGTGGGACACAGATACGCAGTATTTT. Translation: CAWSVGGWDTDTQYF. This sequence joins TRBV30 and TRBJ2-3, with D possibly being TRBD2 (6 bases). Germline-derived CDR1 and CDR2 are GTSNPN and SVGIG (reference sequence). V shed 3 bases and J shed 2 bases, with 15 bases lying between them. This CDR3 contains 15 residues.

With regard to this clone: The junction departs from germline at one end; a sequencing error may be responsible. The chain joins TRBV7-9 to TRBJ1-1; 7 positions agree with TRBD1. Germline CDR1 and CDR2: SEHNR and FQNEAQ (reference sequence). The CDR3 consists of 15 residues. CDR3 loop: CSSSPVAGGNTEAFF. In DNA, the CDR3 is TGTTCCAGCAGCCCGGTAGCAGGGGGGAACACTGAAGCTTTCTTT.

There are a few counts of this clone. The chain joins TRBV4-2 to TRBJ2-7; 9 bases align to TRBD1. The V gene end was trimmed by 0 bases and the J gene end by 3 bases; junction bases not matched to a gene: 3. The CDR3 is 15 residues long. CDR1 and CDR2 from the germline V gene are LGHNA and YNFKEQ. CDR3 in DNA: TGTGCCAGCAGCCAAGATGAGACAGGGGGCTACGAGCAGTACTTC. Translation gives CASSQDETGGYEQYF.

This clone has just a few counts. In nucleotides, the CDR3 is TGTGCCAGCAGGACCGGGACTAGTGGCGAGACCCAGTACTTC. Translation: CASRTGTSGETQYF. The chain joins TRBV4-2 to TRBJ2-5, with 8 bases aligning to TRBD2. Per germline, CDR1 LGHNA and CDR2 YNFKEQ. CDR3 length equals 14 residues. Trimming took 6 bases from V and 5 from J; bases not matched to a gene: 8.

The chain links TRBV4-1 to TRBJ1-1; D might be TRBD1 (5 bases). The V gene's germline CDR1 is MGHRA and CDR2 YSYEKL. CDR3 length: 14 amino acids. Trimming pared 4 bases from V and 0 bases from J, leaving 9 bases between. The CDR3 DNA reads as TGCGCCAGCAGCCTTCAACAGGTGAACACTGAAGCTTTCTTT. Translation gives CASSLQQVNTEAFF.

V gene TRBV29-1 combines with J gene TRBJ1-1; D is uncertain. The CDR3 runs 15 residues. Per germline, CDR1 SQVTM and CDR2 ANQGSEA. Trimming pared 2 bases from V and 5 bases from J, leaving 18 bases between. CDR3: CSVETRVWPLTEAFF. The CDR3 DNA reads as TGCAGCGTTGAAACTAGAGTGTGGCCCCTGACTGAAGCTTTCTTT.

This clone was picked up a small number of times. The chain carries TRBV4-1 and TRBJ1-2; D not resolved. CDR1 and CDR2 (germline): MGHRA, YSYEKL. The CDR3 sequence is 16 residues long. The V gene lost 4 bases and the J gene lost 3 bases, with 18 bases spanning the gap. CDR3 nucleotides: TGCGCCAGCAGCCCGAGCGTCACGGTCGCTCACTATGGCTACACCTTC. This sequence encodes CASSPSVTVAHYGYTF.

The V and J genes are TRBV4-2 and TRBJ1-2; maybe TRBD1 (5 bases). From germline, CDR1 is LGHNA and CDR2 YNFKEQ. The CDR3 spans 16 residues. Trimming took 4 bases from V and 4 from J, leaving 19 bases between them. CDR3 region: CASSPGTGSSFYGYTF. CDR3 nucleotides: TGTGCCAGCAGCCCGGGCACAGGCAGTTCTTTCTATGGCTACACCTTC.

This clone occurred a few times. The V call is TRBV30, the J call TRBJ1-1; D remains ambiguous. The CDR3 is made up of 12 amino acids. Trimming removed 1 base from V and 10 bases from J, with 13 bases in between. The germline V gene has CDR1 GTSNPN and CDR2 SVGIG (reference sequence). The CDR3 reads CAWSAEPPGAFF. The DNA of the CDR3 is TGTGCCTGGAGTGCCGAGCCCCCCGGAGCTTTCTTT.

A few counts support this clone. The chain carries TRBV10-3 and TRBJ2-2, with 7 positions matching TRBD1. The V gene end was trimmed by 6 bases and the J gene end by 2 bases; junction bases not matched to a gene: 9. The CDR3 contains 16 residues. Germline V gene sequence: CDR1 ENHRY, CDR2 SYGVKD. CDR3 residues: CAISTSGTANTGELFF. CDR3 coding DNA: TGTGCCATCAGCACCTCCGGGACAGCCAACACCGGGGAGCTGTTTTTT.

This clone showed up just once. The gene calls are TRBV7-2 and TRBJ2-5; no firm D call. The CDR3 consists of 11 residues. Germline CDR1 is SGHTA and CDR2 is FQGNSA. Trimming shortened V by 7 bases and J by 6 bases, and 9 bases separated the two germline ends. Here the CDR3 reads CASTSAQTQYF. The CDR3 DNA reads TGTGCCAGCACCTCCGCGCAGACCCAGTACTTC.

The J gene is TRBJ1-6, the V gene TRBV7-6, with D perhaps matching TRBD1 (6 bases). The V end lost 5 bases, the J end lost 8 bases, and 10 bases lay between the germline ends. Germline V gene sequence: CDR1 SGHVS, CDR2 FNYEAQ. The CDR3 spans 13 residues. The CDR3 DNA follows: TGTGCCAGCAGCCGCTCAGGGGATTCACCCCTCCACTTT. The encoded protein is CASSRSGDSPLHF.